This T cell receptor beta chain was captured by sequencing in a study of blood T cell repertoires in COVID-19. Study overall: COVID-19 samples from acute and convalescent phases originated in the United States, Italy and Spain. In each case, the material was cDNA or gDNA derived from T cells, B-cell-depleted T cells, or PBMCs.

This clone was detected a few times. The J segment lost 7 bases and the V segment lost 5 bases, leaving 3 bases of the junction unmatched. Germline CDR1 reads SGHAT; CDR2 reads FQDESV (reference sequence). The CDR3 is 14 residues long. Profiled with immunoSEQ multiplex PCR; TCRdb holds only in-frame clones, not every one. The table includes about 180,000 clones, around 89% detected once. The clonotype comes from a woman aged 25 to 45 with acute or convalescent COVID-19. The rearrangement links TRBV11-1 to TRBJ1-6; TRBD1 agrees at 9 bases. The material sequenced was peripheral blood. The DNA for the CDR3 is TGTGCCAGCAGCCACAGGGGGCTGAATTCACCCCTCCACTTT. This translates into CASSHRGLNSPLHF.